Listed below are T cell receptor beta chains from one sample, sequenced in a study of blood T cell repertoires in COVID-19. Assay: immunoSEQ multiplex PCR; the TCRdb copy retains only in-frame clones and omits some. This repertoire shows hundreds of thousands of clones, 82% found once; its top ten account for about 4.8%. The sequencing sample was made of peripheral blood. These receptors came from a woman between 65 and 79 years old with acute or convalescent COVID-19. CDR3s leave out the opening cysteine and the closing phenylalanine or tryptophan. Clone size is given for some rows only: seen once, a few or many times, or a class if the clone is expanded.

cdr3_length,v_call,clone_size,j_call,cdr3_aa
13,TRBV19,.,TRBJ2-1,ASSEQGAMVNEQF
12,TRBV15,.,TRBJ2-5,ATSRAPRQETQY
13,TRBV5-5,.,TRBJ1-2,ASSGVKGDGYGYT
12,TRBV7-9,once,TRBJ1-2,ASSPGRLNYGYT
13,TRBV19,.,TRBJ1-6,ASSLSGTGDSPLH
11,TRBV19,few,TRBJ1-2,ASNDRGGYGYT
11,TRBV28,.,TRBJ1-1,ASSLPKPPEAF
12,TRBV30,once,TRBJ1-1,AWSRDRENTEAF
14,TRBV24-1,.,TRBJ2-7,ATSDRHPPSSYEQY
11,TRBV3-1/TRBV3-2,few,TRBJ2-1,ASSQGFRQGEF
12,TRBV27,.,TRBJ1-2,ASSSDRGSYGYT
13,TRBV10-3,.,TRBJ2-2,AISENRGGPGELF
14,TRBV7-8,.,TRBJ2-1,ASSPRVGGVYNEQF
11,TRBV29-1,.,TRBJ1-2,SAWTGSVNGYT
14,TRBV18,.,TRBJ2-5,ASSPRSLAGAETQY
14,TRBV5-1,.,TRBJ1-2,ASSLASGGGNYGYT
16,TRBV19,.,TRBJ1-2,ASSPTGTGTTSYYGYT
14,TRBV4-3,.,TRBJ2-7,ASSPNPRDTSYEQY
16,TRBV27,once,TRBJ2-6,ASSLTGRALSGANVLT
11,TRBV18,.,TRBJ1-1,ASSPRRDTEAF
11,TRBV2,.,TRBJ1-5,ASNRGVNQPQH
13,TRBV19,few,TRBJ1-2,ASSMTGPLNYGYT
14,TRBV6-6,.,TRBJ1-4,ASSYILLQGAEKLF
14,TRBV5-4,.,TRBJ1-1,ASRLKQGAGNTEAF
14,TRBV6-1,.,TRBJ1-6,ASSEVGPGGRSPLH
13,TRBV19,many,TRBJ1-1,ASNIGGSGGTEAF
11,TRBV2,.,TRBJ1-2,ASSDLSHYGYT
15,TRBV5-1,.,TRBJ1-4,ASSLGAVLVTNEKLF
16,TRBV7-8,.,TRBJ1-2,ASSTRTGGASAPYGYT
12,TRBV5-1,.,TRBJ1-5,ASSLGQVNSAQH
12,TRBV15,.,TRBJ1-2,ATSGDRGHYGYT
9,TRBV6-2/TRBV6-3,.,TRBJ1-1,ASSLLDRDY
13,TRBV6-5,.,TRBJ1-2,ASSSNGRGSYGYT
13,TRBV9,.,TRBJ2-2,ASSAHSGGTGELF
13,TRBV7-9,.,TRBJ1-1,ASSPQGGQGTEAF
15,TRBV5-8,.,TRBJ1-6,ASSSPGQGAHNSPLH
13,TRBV18,few,TRBJ1-2,ASSPGTALNYGYT
11,TRBV30,.,TRBJ1-6,AWLGQINSPLH
14,TRBV5-1,once,TRBJ1-6,ASAGGRGSYNSPLH
12,TRBV5-1,.,TRBJ2-5,ASSRGSDGETQY
13,TRBV5-1,.,TRBJ1-1,ASSLDPGQGTEAF
15,TRBV6-2/TRBV6-3,once,TRBJ2-5,ASSYTFGLAGGETQY
14,TRBV7-7,.,TRBJ2-1,ASSLVSTVPYNEQF
11,TRBV19,.,TRBJ1-1,ASCPPQGAWAF
11,TRBV2,many,TRBJ1-3,AREQGSGNTIY
12,TRBV6-4,.,TRBJ1-2,ASNPGQGARGYT